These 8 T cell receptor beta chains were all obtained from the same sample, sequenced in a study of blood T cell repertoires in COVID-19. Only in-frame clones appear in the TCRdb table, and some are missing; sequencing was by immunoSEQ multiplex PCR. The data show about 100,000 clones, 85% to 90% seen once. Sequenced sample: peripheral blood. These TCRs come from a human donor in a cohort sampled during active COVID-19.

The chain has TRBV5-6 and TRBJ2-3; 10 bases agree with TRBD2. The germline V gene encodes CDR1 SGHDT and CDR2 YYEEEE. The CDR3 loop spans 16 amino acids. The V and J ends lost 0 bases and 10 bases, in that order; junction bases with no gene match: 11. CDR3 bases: TGTGCCAGCAGCTTGGAAGTAATAGCGGGGGGCCCATCGCAGTATTTT. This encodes CASSLEVIAGGPSQYF.

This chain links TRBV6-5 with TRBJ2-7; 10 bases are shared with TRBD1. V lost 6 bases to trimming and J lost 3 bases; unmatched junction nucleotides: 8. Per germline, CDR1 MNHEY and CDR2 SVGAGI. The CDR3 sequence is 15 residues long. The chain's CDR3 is CASSRQGANLYEQYF. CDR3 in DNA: TGTGCCAGCAGCCGACAGGGGGCCAACCTCTACGAGCAGTACTTC.

CDR3 residues: CASSYYVDGEAFF. CDR3 sequence (DNA): TGTGCCAGCAGTTACTACGTAGATGGTGAAGCTTTCTTT. The chain employs TRBV6-5 and TRBJ1-1; D is undetermined. The V end lost 1 base, the J end lost 7 bases, and 10 bases lay between the germline ends. Germline V gives CDR1 MNHEY, CDR2 SVGAGI. This CDR3 is built from 13 residues.

CDR3 loop: CSVGKGGLYNEQFF. CDR3 sequence (DNA): TGCAGCGTTGGAAAGGGCGGGCTATACAATGAGCAGTTCTTC. The chain recombines TRBV29-1 with TRBJ2-1; tentatively, D is TRBD2 (5 bases). With 4 bases removed from V and 4 bases from J, the gap between germline ends came to 14 bases. The CDR3 covers 14 residues. Per germline, CDR1 SQVTM and CDR2 ANQGSEA.

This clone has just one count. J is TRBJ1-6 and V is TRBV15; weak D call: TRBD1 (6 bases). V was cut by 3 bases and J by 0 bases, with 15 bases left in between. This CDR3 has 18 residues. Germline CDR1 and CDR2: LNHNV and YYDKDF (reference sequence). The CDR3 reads CATSSAPQGLSYNSPLHF. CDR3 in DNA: TGTGCCACCAGCAGTGCCCCACAGGGCCTCTCCTATAATTCACCCCTCCACTTT.

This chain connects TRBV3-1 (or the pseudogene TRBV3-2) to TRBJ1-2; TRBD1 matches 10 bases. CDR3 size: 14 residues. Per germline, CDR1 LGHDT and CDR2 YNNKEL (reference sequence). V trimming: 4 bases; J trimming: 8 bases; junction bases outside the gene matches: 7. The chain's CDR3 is CASSRQGASEGYTF. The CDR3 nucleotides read TGTGCCAGCAGCCGACAGGGGGCATCGGAAGGCTACACCTTC.

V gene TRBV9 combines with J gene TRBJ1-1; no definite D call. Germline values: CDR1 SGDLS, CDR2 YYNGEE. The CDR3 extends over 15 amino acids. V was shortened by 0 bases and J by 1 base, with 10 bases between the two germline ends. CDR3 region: CASSVGETRNTEAFF. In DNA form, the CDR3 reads TGTGCCAGCAGCGTAGGGGAGACGCGGAACACTGAAGCTTTCTTT. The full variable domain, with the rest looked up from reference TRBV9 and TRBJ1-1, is DSGVTQTPKHLITATGQRVTLRCSPRSGDLSVYWYQQSLDQGLQFLIQYYNGEERAKGNILERFSAQQFPDLHSELNLSSLELGDSALYFCASSVGETRNTEAFFGQGTRLTVV.

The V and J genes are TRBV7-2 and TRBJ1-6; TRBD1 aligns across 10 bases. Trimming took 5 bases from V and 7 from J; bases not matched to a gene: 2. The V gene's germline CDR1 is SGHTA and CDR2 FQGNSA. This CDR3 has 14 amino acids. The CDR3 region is CASSRTGGNSPLHF. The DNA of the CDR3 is TGTGCCAGCAGCAGGACAGGGGGGAATTCACCCCTCCACTTT.